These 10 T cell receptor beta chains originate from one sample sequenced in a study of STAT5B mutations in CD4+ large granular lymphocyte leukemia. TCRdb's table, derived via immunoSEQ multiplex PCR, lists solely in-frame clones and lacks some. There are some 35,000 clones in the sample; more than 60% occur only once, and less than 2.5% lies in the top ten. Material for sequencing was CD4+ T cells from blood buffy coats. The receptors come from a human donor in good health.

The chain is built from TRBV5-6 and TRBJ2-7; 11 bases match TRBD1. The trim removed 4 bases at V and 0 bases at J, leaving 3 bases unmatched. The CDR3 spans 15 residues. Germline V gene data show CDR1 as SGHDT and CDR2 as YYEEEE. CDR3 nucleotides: TGTGCCAGCAGCCCCGGGACAGGGGGCTCCTACGAGCAGTACTTC. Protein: CASSPGTGGSYEQYF.

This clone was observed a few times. The CDR3 sequence is CASGPGQDINYGYTF. CDR3 nucleotide sequence: TGTGCCAGTGGACCCGGACAGGACATTAACTATGGCTACACCTTC. This chain joins TRBV19 and TRBJ1-2; 7 nucleotides line up with TRBD1. Germline V gene lookup returns CDR1 LNHDA and CDR2 SQIVND (reference sequence). This CDR3 has 15 amino acids. The V segment lost 8 bases and the J segment 1 base; nucleotides outside the gene matches: 10.

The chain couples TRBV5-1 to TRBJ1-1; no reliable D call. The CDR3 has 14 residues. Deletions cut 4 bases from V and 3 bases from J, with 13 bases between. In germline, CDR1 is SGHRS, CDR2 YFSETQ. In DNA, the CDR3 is TGCGCCAGCAGCGCTATCCGGGGAGACACTGAAGCTTTCTTT. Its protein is CASSAIRGDTEAFF.

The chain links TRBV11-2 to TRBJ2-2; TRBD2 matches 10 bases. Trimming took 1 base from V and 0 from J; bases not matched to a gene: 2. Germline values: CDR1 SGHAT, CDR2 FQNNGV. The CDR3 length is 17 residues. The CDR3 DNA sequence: TGTGCCAGCAGCTTAGCGCTAGCGGGAGCGAACACCGGGGAGCTGTTTTTT. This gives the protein CASSLALAGANTGELFF.

The CDR3 here is CASSLWLNTEAFF. CDR3 nucleotides: TGTGCCAGCAGCTTGTGGCTAAACACTGAAGCTTTCTTT. The rearrangement joins TRBV5-6 to TRBJ1-1, with unresolved D. The V end lost 1 base, the J end lost 2 bases, and 6 bases lay between the germline ends. The CDR3 sequence is 13 residues long. The germline gives CDR1 SGHDT, CDR2 YYEEEE.

The CDR3 loop reads CASTPHGDRGSYGYTF. CDR3 DNA sequence: TGTGCCAGCACCCCCCACGGGGACAGGGGATCCTATGGCTACACCTTC. The genes are TRBV5-5 and TRBJ1-2; 10 bases fit TRBD1. Germline assignment: CDR1 SGHKS and CDR2 YYEKEE (reference sequence). CDR3 length equals 16 residues. Germline trimming cut 6 bases from V and 4 bases from J; bases unmatched to any gene: 12.

As DNA, the CDR3 is TGTGCCAGCAGTTTAGGATACCGCAATCAGCCCCAGCATTTT. Protein sequence: CASSLGYRNQPQHF. J is TRBJ1-5 and V is TRBV27; D uncertain. This CDR3 is built from 14 residues. V was shortened by 2 bases and J by 2 bases, with 7 bases between the two germline ends. The germline CDR1 and CDR2 sequences are MNHEY and SMNVEV (reference sequence).

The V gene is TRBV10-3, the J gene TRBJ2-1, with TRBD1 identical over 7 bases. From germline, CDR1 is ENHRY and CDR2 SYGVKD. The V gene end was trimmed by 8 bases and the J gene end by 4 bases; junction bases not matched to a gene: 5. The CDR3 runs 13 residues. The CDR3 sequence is CAIAQTGYNEQFF. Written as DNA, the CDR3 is TGTGCCATCGCCCAGACAGGGTACAATGAGCAGTTCTTC.

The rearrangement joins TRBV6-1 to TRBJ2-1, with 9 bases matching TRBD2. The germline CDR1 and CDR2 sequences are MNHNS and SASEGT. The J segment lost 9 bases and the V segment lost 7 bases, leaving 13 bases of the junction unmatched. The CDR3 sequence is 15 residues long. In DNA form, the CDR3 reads TGTGCCAGCAAGGCATCTATTAGCGGGAGTTTTGAGCAGTTCTTC. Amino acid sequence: CASKASISGSFEQFF.

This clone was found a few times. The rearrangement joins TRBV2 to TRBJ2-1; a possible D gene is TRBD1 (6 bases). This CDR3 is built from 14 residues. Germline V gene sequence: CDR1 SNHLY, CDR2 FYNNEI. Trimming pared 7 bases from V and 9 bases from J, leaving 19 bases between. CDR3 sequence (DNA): TGTGCCAGCAAAAGGAGTGCAGGGGACCTTGAGCAGTTCTTC. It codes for CASKRSAGDLEQFF.